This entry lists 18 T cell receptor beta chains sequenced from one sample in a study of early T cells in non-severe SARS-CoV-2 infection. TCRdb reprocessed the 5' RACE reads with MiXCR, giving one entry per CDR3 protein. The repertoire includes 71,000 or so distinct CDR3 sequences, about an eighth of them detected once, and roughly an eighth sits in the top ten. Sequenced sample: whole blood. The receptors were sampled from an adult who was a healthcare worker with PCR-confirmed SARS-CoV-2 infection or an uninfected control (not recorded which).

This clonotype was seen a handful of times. This chain's CDR3 is CASSIMRGAGEQFF. DNA of the CDR3: TGTGCCAGCAGCATAATGCGGGGGGCGGGTGAGCAGTTCTTC. This chain uses TRBV14 with TRBJ2-1, with TRBD2 identical over 8 bases. There are 14 residues in the CDR3. Germline V gives CDR1 SGHDN, CDR2 FVKESK. With V trimmed by 5 bases and J by 9 bases, 9 bases remained unmatched.

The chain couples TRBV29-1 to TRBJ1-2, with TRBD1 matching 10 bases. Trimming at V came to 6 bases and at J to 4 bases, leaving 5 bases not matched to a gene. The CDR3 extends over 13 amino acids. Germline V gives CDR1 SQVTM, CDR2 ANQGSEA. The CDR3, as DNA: TGCAGCGTCGAGACAGGGGGCAGCTATGGCTACACCTTC. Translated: CSVETGGSYGYTF.

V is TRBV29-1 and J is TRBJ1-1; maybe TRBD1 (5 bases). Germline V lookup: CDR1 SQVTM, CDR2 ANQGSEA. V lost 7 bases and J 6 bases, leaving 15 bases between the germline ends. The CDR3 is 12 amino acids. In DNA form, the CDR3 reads TGCAGCGCTCAAAGCAGGGTAGCTGAAGCTTTCTTT. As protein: CSAQSRVAEAFF. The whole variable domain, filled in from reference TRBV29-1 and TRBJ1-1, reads SAVISQKPSRDICQRGTSLTIQCQVDSQVTMMFWYRQQPGQSLTLIATANQGSEATYESGFVIDKFPISRPNLTFSTLTVSNMSPEDSSIYLCSAQSRVAEAFFGQGTRLTVV.

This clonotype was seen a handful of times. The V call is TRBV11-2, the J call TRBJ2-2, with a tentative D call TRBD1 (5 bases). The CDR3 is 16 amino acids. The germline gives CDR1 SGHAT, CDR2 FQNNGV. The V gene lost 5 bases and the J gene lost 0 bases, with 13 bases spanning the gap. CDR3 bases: TGTGCCAGCAGCCGGTATCAGACAGCGAACACCGGGGAGCTGTTTTTT. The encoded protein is CASSRYQTANTGELFF.

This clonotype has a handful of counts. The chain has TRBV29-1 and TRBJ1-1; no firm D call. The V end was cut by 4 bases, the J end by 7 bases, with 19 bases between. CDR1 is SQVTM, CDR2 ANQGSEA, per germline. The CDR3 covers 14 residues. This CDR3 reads CSVGRSAGTSEAFF. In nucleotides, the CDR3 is TGCAGCGTTGGTAGGAGTGCAGGCACAAGTGAAGCTTTCTTT.

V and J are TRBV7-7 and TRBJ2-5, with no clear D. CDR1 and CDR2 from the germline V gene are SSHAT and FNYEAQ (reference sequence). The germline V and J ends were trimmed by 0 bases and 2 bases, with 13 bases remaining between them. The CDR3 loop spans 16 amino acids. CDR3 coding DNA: TGTGCCAGCAGCTTAGCGCTCGGCAGCCAGCAAGAGACCCAGTACTTC. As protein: CASSLALGSQQETQYF.

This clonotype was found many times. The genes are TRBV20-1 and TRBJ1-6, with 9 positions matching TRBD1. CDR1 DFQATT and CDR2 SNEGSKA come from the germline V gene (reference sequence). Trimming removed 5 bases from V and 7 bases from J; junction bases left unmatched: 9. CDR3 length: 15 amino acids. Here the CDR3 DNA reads TGCAGTGCTCTGTTGGGACAGGGAGGAAATTCACCCCTCCACTTT. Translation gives CSALLGQGGNSPLHF.

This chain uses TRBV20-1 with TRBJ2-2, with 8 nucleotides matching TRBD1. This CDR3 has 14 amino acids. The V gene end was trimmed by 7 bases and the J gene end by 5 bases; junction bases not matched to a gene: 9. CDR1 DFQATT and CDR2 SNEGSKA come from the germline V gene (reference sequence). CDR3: CSVQGARGTGELFF. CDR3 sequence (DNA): TGCAGTGTTCAGGGGGCGCGAGGGACCGGGGAGCTGTTTTTT.

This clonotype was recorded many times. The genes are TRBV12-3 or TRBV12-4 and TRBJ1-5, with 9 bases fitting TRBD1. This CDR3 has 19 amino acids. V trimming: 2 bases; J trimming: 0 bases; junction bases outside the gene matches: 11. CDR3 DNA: TGTGCCAGCAGTTTAAATTTGGGGACAGGGACATATAGCAATCAGCCCCAGCATTTT. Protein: CASSLNLGTGTYSNQPQHF.

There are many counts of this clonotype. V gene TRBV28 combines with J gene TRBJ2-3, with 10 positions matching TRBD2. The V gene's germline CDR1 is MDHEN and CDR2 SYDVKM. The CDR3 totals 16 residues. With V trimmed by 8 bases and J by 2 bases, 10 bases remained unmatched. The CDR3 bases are TGTGCCAGCCGAGGGTTAGCGGGGGGCCTCACAGATACGCAGTATTTT. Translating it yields CASRGLAGGLTDTQYF.

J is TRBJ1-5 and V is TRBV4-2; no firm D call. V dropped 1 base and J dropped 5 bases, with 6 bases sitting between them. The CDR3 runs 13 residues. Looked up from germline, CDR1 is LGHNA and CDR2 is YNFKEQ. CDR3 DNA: TGTGCCAGCAGCCAAGCAGGCGATCAGCCCCAGCATTTT. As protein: CASSQAGDQPQHF.

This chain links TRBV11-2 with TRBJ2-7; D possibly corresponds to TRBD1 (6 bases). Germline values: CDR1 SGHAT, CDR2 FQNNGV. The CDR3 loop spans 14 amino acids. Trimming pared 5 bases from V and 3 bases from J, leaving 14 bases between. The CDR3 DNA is TGTGCCAGCAGCCTGGACAGTCCCAACTACGAGCAGTACTTC. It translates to CASSLDSPNYEQYF.

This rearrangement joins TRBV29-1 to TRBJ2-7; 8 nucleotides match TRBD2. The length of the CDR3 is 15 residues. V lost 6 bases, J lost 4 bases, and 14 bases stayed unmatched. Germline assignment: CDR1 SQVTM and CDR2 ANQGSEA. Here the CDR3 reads CSVTAFGGGGYEQYF. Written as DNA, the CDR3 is TGCAGCGTGACCGCTTTCGGAGGCGGGGGGTACGAGCAGTACTTC.

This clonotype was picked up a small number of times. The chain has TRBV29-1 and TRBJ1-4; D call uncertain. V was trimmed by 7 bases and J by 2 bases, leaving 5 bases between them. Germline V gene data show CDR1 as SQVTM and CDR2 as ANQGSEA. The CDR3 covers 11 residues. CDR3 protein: CSADTNEKLFF. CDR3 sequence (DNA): TGCAGCGCAGACACTAATGAAAAACTGTTTTTT.

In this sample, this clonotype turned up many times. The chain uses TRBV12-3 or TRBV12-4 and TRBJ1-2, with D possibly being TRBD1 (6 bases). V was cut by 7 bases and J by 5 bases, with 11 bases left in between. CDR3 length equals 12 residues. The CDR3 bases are TGTGCCAGCACCGTACAGGGATATGGCTACACCTTC. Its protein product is CASTVQGYGYTF.

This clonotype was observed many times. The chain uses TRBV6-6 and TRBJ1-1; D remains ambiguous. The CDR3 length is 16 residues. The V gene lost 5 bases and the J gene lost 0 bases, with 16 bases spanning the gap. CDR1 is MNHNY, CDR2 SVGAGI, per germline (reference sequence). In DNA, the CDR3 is TGTGCCAGCAGTCTCGGGCTAATGGCGATGAACACTGAAGCTTTCTTT. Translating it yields CASSLGLMAMNTEAFF.

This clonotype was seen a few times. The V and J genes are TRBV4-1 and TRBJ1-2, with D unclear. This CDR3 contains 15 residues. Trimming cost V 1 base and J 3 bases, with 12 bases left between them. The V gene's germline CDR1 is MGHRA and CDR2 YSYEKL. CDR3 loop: CASSQVSSLDYGYTF. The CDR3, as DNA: TGCGCCAGCAGCCAAGTATCCAGTCTGGACTATGGCTACACCTTC.

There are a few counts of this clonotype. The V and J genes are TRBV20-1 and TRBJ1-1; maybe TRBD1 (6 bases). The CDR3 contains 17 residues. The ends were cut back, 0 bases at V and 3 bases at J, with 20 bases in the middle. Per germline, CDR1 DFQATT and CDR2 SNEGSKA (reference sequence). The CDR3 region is CSARDPRGEMWDTEAFF. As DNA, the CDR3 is TGCAGTGCTAGAGATCCGAGGGGGGAAATGTGGGACACTGAAGCTTTCTTT.